The T cell receptor (beta chain) described here comes from a study of shared clonotypes between healthy human individuals. Overall study results and limits: Only blood was sampled; tissue repertoires likely differ.

TCRdb keeps only in-frame clones here, not all; method: immunoSEQ multiplex PCR. Here the sample spans about 2.3 million clones, 80% to 95% being singletons. This CDR3 has 15 residues. The trim removed 2 bases at V and 4 bases at J, leaving 8 bases unmatched. Germline assignment: CDR1 SGHNT and CDR2 YYREEE (reference sequence). This clone was seen only once. No antigen is known for it. Specimen: naive CD4+ T cells from PBMCs. The subset: CD45RA+ positively selected. This clonotype originated in a man in his late teens or twenties in good health. Some clones in this sample may be carry-over from other donors' samples. This chain links TRBV5-4 with TRBJ1-1, with 7 bases matching TRBD1. The CDR3: CASSFNYRGGTEAFF. DNA for the CDR3: TGTGCCAGCAGCTTCAACTACAGGGGAGGCACTGAAGCTTTCTTT.